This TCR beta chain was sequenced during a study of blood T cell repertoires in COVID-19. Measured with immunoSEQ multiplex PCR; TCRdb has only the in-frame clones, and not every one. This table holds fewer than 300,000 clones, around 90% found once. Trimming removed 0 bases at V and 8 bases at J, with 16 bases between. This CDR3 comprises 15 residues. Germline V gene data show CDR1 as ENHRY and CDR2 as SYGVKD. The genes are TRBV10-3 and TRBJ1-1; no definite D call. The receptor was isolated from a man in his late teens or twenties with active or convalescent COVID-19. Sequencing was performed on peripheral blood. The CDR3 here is CAISESATDPKEAFF. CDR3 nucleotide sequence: TGTGCCATCAGTGAGTCGGCAACAGACCCCAAGGAAGCTTTCTTT.